This TCR beta chain comes out of a study of regulatory T cells in long-lasting Graves disease. According to the study, TCR beta libraries were built with iRepertoire HTBI primers and CDR3-region Arm-PCR. TCRdb re-called the multiplex PCR reads through MiXCR, storing one row per CDR3 protein. Among about 470,000 distinct CDR3 sequences listed, about 17% were seen once. Germline V gives CDR1 SGHAT, CDR2 FQDESV (reference sequence). The J segment lost 4 bases and the V segment lost 5 bases, leaving 6 bases of the junction unmatched. The CDR3 has 14 residues. Points from the study as a whole: Persistent patients shared 2,500 to 3,000 public clonotypes among themselves. Newly diagnosed patients shared fewer, at under 1,000.

Ten or more counts support this clonotype. Its specificity is not known. Time point meaning: newly diagnosed GD, antithyroid drugs for less than 3 months. The TCR library was made from RNA that had been extracted from PBMCs in TRIzol. The same sample was also studied in work on T cells in Graves' hyperthyroidism and ophthalmopathy.

Sample: peripheral blood mononuclear cells (PBMCs), taken at new diagnosis, from a patient treated with antithyroid drugs. The chain uses TRBV11-1 and TRBJ2-5; 8 nucleotides match TRBD2. The receptor comes from a man in his forties with Graves disease. The CDR3 loop is CASSTHTSGETQYF. CDR3 coding DNA: TGTGCCAGCAGCACCCATACTAGCGGAGAGACCCAGTACTTC.